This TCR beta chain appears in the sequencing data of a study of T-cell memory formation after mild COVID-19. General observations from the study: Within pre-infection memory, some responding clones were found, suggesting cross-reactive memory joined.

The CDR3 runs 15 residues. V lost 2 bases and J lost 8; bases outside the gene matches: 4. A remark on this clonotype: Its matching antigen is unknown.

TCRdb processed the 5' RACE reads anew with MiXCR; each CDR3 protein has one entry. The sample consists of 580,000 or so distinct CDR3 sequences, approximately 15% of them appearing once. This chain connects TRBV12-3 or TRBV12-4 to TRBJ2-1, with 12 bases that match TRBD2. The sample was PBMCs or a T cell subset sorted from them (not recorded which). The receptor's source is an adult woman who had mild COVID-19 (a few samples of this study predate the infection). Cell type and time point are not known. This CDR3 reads CASSLTGTSGHEQFF. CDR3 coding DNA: TGTGCCAGCAGTTTAACCGGGACTAGCGGGCATGAGCAGTTCTTC.